Shown below are 21 T cell receptor beta chains from a single sample sequenced in a study of blood T cell repertoires in COVID-19 (dated by TCRdb to the early 2020s). Library preparation employed the immunoSEQ multiplex PCR assay. The table comes from immuneACCESS by way of TCRdb, which keeps in-frame sequences with V and J called. Part of the clones is missing from these tables; in studies checked, under half for an unresolved V gene and the rest for unknown reasons. In this sample the table shows 100,000 or so clones, roughly 85% of which occur a single time. The top ten clones comprise approximately 2.5% of the sample. Sequencing was performed on PBMCs or T cells enriched from blood (not recorded which). All receptors come from a woman between 50 and 59 years old who had recovered from COVID-19.

The V and J genes are TRBV28 and TRBJ1-6; unclear D gene. V lost 3 bases and J lost 2, with 5 bases in between. Germline V gene lookup returns CDR1 MDHEN and CDR2 SYDVKM. This CDR3 has 14 residues. The CDR3 sequence: CASSFFTYNSPLHF. The DNA for the CDR3 is TGTGCCAGCAGTTTTTTCACCTATAATTCACCCCTCCACTTT.

This chain links TRBV7-9 with TRBJ2-3, with 9 positions matching TRBD1. Per the germline V gene, CDR1 is SEHNR and CDR2 is FQNEAQ (reference sequence). This CDR3 is built from 16 residues. The ends lost 4 bases at V and 4 bases at J; junction bases unmatched: 9. The CDR3 DNA sequence: TGTGCCAGCAGCTCCCCCGACAGGGGGTTACCAGATACGCAGTATTTT. Translated, it gives CASSSPDRGLPDTQYF.

The V gene is TRBV25-1, the J gene TRBJ2-3, with D hard to call. The V end lost 3 bases, the J end lost 8 bases, and 15 bases lay between the germline ends. CDR1 and CDR2 from the germline V gene are MGHDK and SYGVNS. There are 14 residues in the CDR3. In DNA form, the CDR3 reads TGTGCCAGCAGTGATTTGGCCTTGTCGGGTACGCAGTATTTT. Translation: CASSDLALSGTQYF.

This clone was seen ten or more times. The genes are TRBV24-1 and TRBJ2-1; perhaps TRBD1 as D (6 bases). CDR1 is KGHDR, CDR2 SFDVKD, per germline. V lost 9 bases, J lost 9 bases, and 17 bases lay in between. This CDR3 is built from 13 residues. CDR3 coding DNA: TGTGCCACCGCCGAGGGGGAATATAGTGAGCAGTTCTTC. Protein: CATAEGEYSEQFF.

This clone appeared once. The genes are TRBV28 and TRBJ2-7, with unresolved D. The V end was cut by 6 bases, the J end by 3 bases, with 9 bases between. This CDR3 comprises 12 residues. Germline CDR1 is MDHEN and CDR2 is SYDVKM. CDR3 DNA: TGTGCCAGCAGCCGGCAGGACTACGAGCAGTACTTC. It encodes CASSRQDYEQYF.

This clone was detected once. The chain has TRBV5-5 and TRBJ2-1; D is unresolved. V was trimmed by 4 bases and J by 4 bases, leaving 12 bases between them. Germline lookup yields CDR1 SGHKS and CDR2 YYEKEE (reference sequence). The length of the CDR3 is 14 residues. Written as DNA, the CDR3 is TGTGCCAGCAGCACCGACACAAGTTACAATGAGCAGTTCTTC. Encoded protein: CASSTDTSYNEQFF.

This chain joins TRBV6-1 and TRBJ2-3; D is possibly TRBD2 (5 bases). This CDR3 spans 14 amino acids. Trimming shortened V by 5 bases and J by 2 bases, and 11 bases separated the two germline ends. Germline V gene sequence: CDR1 MNHNS, CDR2 SASEGT. CDR3: CASSKVGVTDTQYF. The CDR3, as DNA: TGTGCCAGCAGTAAAGTCGGGGTCACAGATACGCAGTATTTT.

The V and J genes are TRBV5-4 and TRBJ2-2, with a tentative D call TRBD1 (6 bases). Trimming shortened V by 3 bases and J by 0 bases, and 9 bases separated the two germline ends. Looked up from germline, CDR1 is SGHNT and CDR2 is YYREEE (reference sequence). The CDR3 runs to 15 residues. CDR3 loop: CASSSGQTNTGELFF. The CDR3 DNA reads TGTGCCAGCAGCTCGGGACAAACGAACACCGGGGAGCTGTTTTTT.

This chain joins TRBV19 and TRBJ1-4; D is unresolved. There are 15 residues in the CDR3. V lost 3 bases and J lost 5, with 13 bases in between. Per the germline V gene, CDR1 is LNHDA and CDR2 is SQIVND (reference sequence). CDR3 coding DNA: TGTGCCAGTAGTATTGGAGGGATTCCAAATGAAAAACTGTTTTTT. Encoded protein: CASSIGGIPNEKLFF.

As for this clone: The same CDR3 can be traced to other DNA sequences in this sample. The V gene is TRBV19, the J gene TRBJ1-5; unclear D gene. This CDR3 spans 13 amino acids. Looked up from germline, CDR1 is LNHDA and CDR2 is SQIVND (reference sequence). Trimming took 3 bases from V and 2 from J, leaving 5 bases between them. For the CDR3, the DNA is TGTGCCAGTAGTATCGGGGGCAATCAGCCCCAGCATTTT. Its translation: CASSIGGNQPQHF.

The chain uses TRBV9 and TRBJ2-7; D is perhaps TRBD1 (6 bases). This CDR3 contains 13 residues. The germline CDR1 and CDR2 sequences are SGDLS and YYNGEE. V was pared by 2 bases and J by 6 bases, with 12 bases between. The CDR3 DNA follows: TGTGCCAGCAGCGTTAGCACAGGGCTCGAGCAGTACTTC. This sequence encodes CASSVSTGLEQYF.

The chain has TRBV30 and TRBJ2-3; 7 nucleotides match TRBD2. The CDR3 totals 15 residues. After removal of 1 base from V and 6 bases from J, the junction contained 10 bases not matched to a gene. CDR1 and CDR2 from the germline V gene are GTSNPN and SVGIG (reference sequence). The DNA for the CDR3 is TGTGCCTGGAGTGGAACCGGGACTACAACCGATACGCAGTATTTT. Translating it yields CAWSGTGTTTDTQYF.

This chain connects TRBV5-4 to TRBJ2-7; D might be TRBD1 (6 bases). The V gene's germline CDR1 is SGHNT and CDR2 YYREEE (reference sequence). The V end was cut by 0 bases, the J end by 3 bases, with 16 bases between. The CDR3 has 16 amino acids. The DNA for the CDR3 is TGTGCCAGCAGCTTGGTGGTGGGGGCCAGGGTCTACGAGCAGTACTTC. This codes for CASSLVVGARVYEQYF. Using reference TRBV5-4 and TRBJ2-7 for the parts outside the CDR3, the full variable domain is ETGVTQSPTHLIKTRGQQVTLRCSSQSGHNTVSWYQQALGQGPQFIFQYYREEENGRGNFPPRFSGLQFPNYSSELNVNALELDDSALYLCASSLVVGARVYEQYFGPGTRLTVT.

The genes are TRBV7-9 and TRBJ1-2; TRBD1 might be the D (6 bases). The V end lost 5 bases, the J end lost 2 bases, and 15 bases lay between the germline ends. Germline V gene data show CDR1 as SEHNR and CDR2 as FQNEAQ (reference sequence). This CDR3 is built from 15 residues. The CDR3 sequence: CASSPGQFGNYGYTF. The CDR3, as DNA: TGTGCCAGCAGCCCAGGACAGTTTGGAAACTATGGCTACACCTTC.

V gene TRBV19 combines with J gene TRBJ2-2, with D perhaps TRBD1 (5 bases). Germline CDR1 reads LNHDA; CDR2 reads SQIVND (reference sequence). V was trimmed by 3 bases and J by 4 bases, leaving 9 bases between them. This CDR3 contains 14 residues. The CDR3 region is CASSIVGATGELFF. DNA for the CDR3: TGTGCCAGTAGTATCGTAGGGGCCACCGGGGAGCTGTTTTTT.

This chain uses TRBV3-1 (or the pseudogene TRBV3-2) with TRBJ2-1, with 13 bases aligning to TRBD2. J was trimmed by 8 bases and V by 4 bases; bases with no gene match: 11. The CDR3 totals 17 residues. The V gene's germline CDR1 is LGHDT and CDR2 YNNKEL (reference sequence). The CDR3 DNA is TGTGCCAGCAGCCCCTGGACTAGCGGGAGCGGTGGGGATGAGCAGTTCTTC. Residues: CASSPWTSGSGGDEQFF.

The chain combines TRBV28 with TRBJ1-3; D not certain. This CDR3 contains 15 residues. Germline assignment: CDR1 MDHEN and CDR2 SYDVKM. V gave up 6 bases and J gave up 3 bases, with 15 bases separating them. The chain's CDR3 is CASREGRAGGNTIYF. CDR3 nucleotide sequence: TGTGCCAGCAGGGAAGGAAGAGCGGGTGGAAACACCATATATTTT.

The V and J genes are TRBV7-3 and TRBJ1-2; 7 bases are a match to TRBD1. The CDR3 sequence is 14 residues long. Looked up from germline, CDR1 is SGHTA and CDR2 is FQGTGA. The V segment lost 4 bases and the J segment 11 bases; nucleotides outside the gene matches: 13. CDR3 bases: TGTGCCAGCAGCTGGGACAGTTTCAAGCCAAATTACACCTTC. Its translation: CASSWDSFKPNYTF.

This clone was recorded once. The gene calls are TRBV24-1 and TRBJ2-1, with D perhaps matching TRBD1 (5 bases). The CDR3 length is 16 residues. Trimming pared 1 base from V and 3 bases from J, leaving 12 bases between. Germline V gene data show CDR1 as KGHDR and CDR2 as SFDVKD. The CDR3 DNA reads as TGTGCCACCAGTGATTTCCGAGGACAAGTCTACAATGAGCAGTTCTTC. It encodes CATSDFRGQVYNEQFF.

The chain recombines TRBV5-1 with TRBJ2-7; tentatively, D is TRBD2 (6 bases). CDR3 length: 14 amino acids. V dropped 4 bases and J dropped 4 bases, with 15 bases sitting between them. Germline-derived CDR1 and CDR2 are SGHRS and YFSETQ. This CDR3 is CASSVRKEGYEQYF. Written as DNA, the CDR3 is TGCGCCAGCAGCGTGCGAAAGGAGGGATACGAGCAGTACTTC.

V and J are TRBV5-6 and TRBJ1-3, with TRBD1 matching over 8 bases. J lost 4 bases, V lost 4 bases, and 10 bases had no gene match. The CDR3 is 16 amino acids. Per germline, CDR1 SGHDT and CDR2 YYEEEE. CDR3 in DNA: TGTGCCAGCAGCGCAGACTGGACAGGGATCGGAAACACCATATATTTT. Translation gives CASSADWTGIGNTIYF.